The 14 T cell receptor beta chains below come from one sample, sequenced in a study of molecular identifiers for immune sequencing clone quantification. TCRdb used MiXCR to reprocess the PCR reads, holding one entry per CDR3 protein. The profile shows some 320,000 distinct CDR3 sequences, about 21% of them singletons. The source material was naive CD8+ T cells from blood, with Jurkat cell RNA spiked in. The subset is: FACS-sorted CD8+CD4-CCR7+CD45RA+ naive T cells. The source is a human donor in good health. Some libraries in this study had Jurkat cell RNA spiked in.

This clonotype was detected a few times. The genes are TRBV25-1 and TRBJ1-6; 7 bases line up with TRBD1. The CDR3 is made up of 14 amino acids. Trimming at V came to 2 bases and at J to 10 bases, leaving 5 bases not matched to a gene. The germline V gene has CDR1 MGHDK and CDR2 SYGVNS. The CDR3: CASSEMTGYSPLHF. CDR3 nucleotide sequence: TGTGCCAGCAGTGAAATGACAGGGTACTCACCCCTCCACTTT.

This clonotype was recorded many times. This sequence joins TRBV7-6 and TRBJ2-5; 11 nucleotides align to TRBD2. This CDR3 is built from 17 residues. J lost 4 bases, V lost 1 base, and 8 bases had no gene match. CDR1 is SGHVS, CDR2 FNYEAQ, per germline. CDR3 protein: CASSLELAGAGGETQYF. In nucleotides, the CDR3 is TGTGCCAGCAGCTTAGAACTAGCGGGGGCCGGGGGAGAGACCCAGTACTTC.

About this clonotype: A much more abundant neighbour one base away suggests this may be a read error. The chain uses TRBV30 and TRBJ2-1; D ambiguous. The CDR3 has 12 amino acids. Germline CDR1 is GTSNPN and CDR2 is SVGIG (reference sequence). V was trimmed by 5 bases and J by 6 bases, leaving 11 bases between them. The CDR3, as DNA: TGTGCCTGGTGTTCGGACCGCAATGAGCAGTTCTTC. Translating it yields CAWCSDRNEQFF.

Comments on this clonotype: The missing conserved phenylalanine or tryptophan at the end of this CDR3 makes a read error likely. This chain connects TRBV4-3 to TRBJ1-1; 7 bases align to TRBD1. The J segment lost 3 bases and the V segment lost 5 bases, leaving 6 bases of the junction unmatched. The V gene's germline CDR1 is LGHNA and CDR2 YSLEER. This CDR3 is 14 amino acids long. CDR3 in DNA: TGCGCCAGCAGCAGCGCCAGGGGGTACACTGAAGCTTTCTCT. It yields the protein CASSSARGYTEAFS.

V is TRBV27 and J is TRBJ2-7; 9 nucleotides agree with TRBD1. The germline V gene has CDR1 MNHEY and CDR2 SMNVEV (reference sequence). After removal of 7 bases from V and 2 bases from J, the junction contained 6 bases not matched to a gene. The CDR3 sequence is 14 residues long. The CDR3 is CASTAGDRAYEQYF. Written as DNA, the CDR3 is TGTGCCAGCACCGCGGGGGACAGGGCCTACGAGCAGTACTTC.

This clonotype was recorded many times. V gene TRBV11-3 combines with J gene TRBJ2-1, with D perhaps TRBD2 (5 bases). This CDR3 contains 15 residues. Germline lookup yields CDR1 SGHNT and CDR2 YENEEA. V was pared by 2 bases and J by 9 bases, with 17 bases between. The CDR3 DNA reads TGTGCCAGCAGCTTATCCGGATCTTCTGGAGGTGAGCAGTTCTTC. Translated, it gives CASSLSGSSGGEQFF.

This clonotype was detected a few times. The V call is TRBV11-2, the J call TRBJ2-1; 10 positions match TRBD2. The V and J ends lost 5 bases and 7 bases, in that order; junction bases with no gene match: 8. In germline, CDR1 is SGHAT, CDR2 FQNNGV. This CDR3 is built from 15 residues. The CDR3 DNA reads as TGTGCCAGCAGCCGAGCGGGGGGGCCGGGGAATGAGCAGTTCTTC. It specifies CASSRAGGPGNEQFF.

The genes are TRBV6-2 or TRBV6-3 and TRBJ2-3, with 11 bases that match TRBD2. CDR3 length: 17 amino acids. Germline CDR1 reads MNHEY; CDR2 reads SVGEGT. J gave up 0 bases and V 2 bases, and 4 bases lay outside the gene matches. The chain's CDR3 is CASSYASGRTSTDTQYF. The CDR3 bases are TGTGCCAGCAGTTACGCTAGCGGGAGGACTAGCACAGATACGCAGTATTTT.

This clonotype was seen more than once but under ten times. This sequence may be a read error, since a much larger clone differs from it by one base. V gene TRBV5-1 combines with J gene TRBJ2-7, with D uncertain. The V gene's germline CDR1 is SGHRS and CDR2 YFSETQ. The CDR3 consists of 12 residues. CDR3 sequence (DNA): TGCGCCAACAGCCAACTGTCCTACGAGCAGTACTTC. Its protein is CANSQLSYEQYF.

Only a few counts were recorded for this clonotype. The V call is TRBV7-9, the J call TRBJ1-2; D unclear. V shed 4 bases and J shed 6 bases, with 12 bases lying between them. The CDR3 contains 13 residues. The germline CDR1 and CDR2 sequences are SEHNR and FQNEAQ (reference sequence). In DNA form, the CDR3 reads TGTGCCAGCAGCTCCATATCAAGAGATGGCTACACCTTC. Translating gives CASSSISRDGYTF.

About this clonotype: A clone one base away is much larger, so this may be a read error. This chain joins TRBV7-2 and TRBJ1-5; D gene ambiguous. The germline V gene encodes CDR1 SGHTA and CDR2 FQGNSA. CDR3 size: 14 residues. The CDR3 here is CVSSFWGAGQPQHF. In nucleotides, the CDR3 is TGTGTCAGCAGCTTTTGGGGAGCGGGTCAGCCCCAGCATTTT.

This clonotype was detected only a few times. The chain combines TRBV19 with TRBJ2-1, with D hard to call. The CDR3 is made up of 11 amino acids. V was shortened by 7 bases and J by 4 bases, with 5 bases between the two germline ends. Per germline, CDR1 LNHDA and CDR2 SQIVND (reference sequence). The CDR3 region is CASIWYNEQFF. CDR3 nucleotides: TGTGCCAGTATTTGGTACAATGAGCAGTTCTTC.

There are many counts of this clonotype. This CDR3 is CSVDGIGTGGTGELFF. For the CDR3, the DNA is TGCAGCGTTGACGGGATTGGGACAGGGGGCACCGGGGAGCTGTTTTTT. The chain combines TRBV29-1 with TRBJ2-2, with TRBD1 matching 11 bases. The CDR3 consists of 16 residues. Germline CDR1 is SQVTM and CDR2 is ANQGSEA. V was clipped by 3 bases and J by 4 bases; unmatched bases: 7.

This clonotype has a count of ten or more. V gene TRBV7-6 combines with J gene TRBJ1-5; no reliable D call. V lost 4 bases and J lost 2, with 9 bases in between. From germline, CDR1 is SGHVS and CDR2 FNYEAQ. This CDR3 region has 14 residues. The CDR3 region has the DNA TGTGCCAGCAGCTACGCCGAGGGCAATCAGCCCCAGCATTTT. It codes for CASSYAEGNQPQHF.